This T cell receptor (beta chain) was obtained from a study of human T cells and chemical hapten exposure. This clonotype has ten or more counts. V was clipped by 0 bases and J by 3 bases, with 7 bases between them. Germline values: CDR1 SGDLS, CDR2 YYNGEE. This CDR3 has 14 residues. As to time point: patch test 1, 2 weeks after DPC sensitization. Treatment indicated: therapeutic diphenylcyclopropenone sensitization with weekly scalp DPC. TCRdb re-derived calls from the RACE reads in MiXCR, one entry per CDR3 protein. The data contain nearly 350,000 distinct CDR3 sequences, around 6.9% of them singletons.

The sequencing here drew on whole blood, taken in connection with sensitization to the hapten diphenylcyclopropenone (DPC). This receptor was obtained from a woman between 18 and 29 years old with alopecia areata. Some clones in this sample may be carry-over from other donors' samples. The J gene is TRBJ2-4, the V gene TRBV9, with unresolved D. The chain's CDR3 is CASSVVSVKNIQYF. Here the CDR3 DNA reads TGTGCCAGCAGCGTAGTAAGTGTCAAAAACATTCAGTACTTC.